These 12 T cell receptor beta chains originate from one sample sequenced in a study of blood T cells in healthy people across ages. Sample-barcoded 5' priming and a J-beta primer mix drove a second PCR of 7 to 11 cycles. TCRdb recomputed calls from the 5' RACE reads with MiXCR, one row per CDR3 protein. This sample has about 1.4 million distinct CDR3 sequences, with 59% found just once. The sample consisted of blood. The receptors were sampled from a man aged 18 to 30 in good health.

The V call is TRBV4-1, the J call TRBJ2-5; TRBD1 aligns across 8 bases. The V and J ends lost 0 bases and 2 bases, in that order; junction bases with no gene match: 11. The germline V gene encodes CDR1 MGHRA and CDR2 YSYEKL. The CDR3 runs 18 residues. The CDR3 region is CASSQDPDRGDLQETQYF. CDR3 in DNA: TGCGCCAGCAGCCAAGACCCAGACAGGGGAGATCTTCAAGAGACCCAGTACTTC.

This clonotype was picked up a small number of times. This rearrangement joins TRBV7-2 to TRBJ2-3; D perhaps matches TRBD2 (6 bases). CDR1 SGHTA and CDR2 FQGNSA come from the germline V gene. The CDR3 covers 14 residues. V was shortened by 5 bases and J by 5 bases, with 14 bases between the two germline ends. The CDR3 DNA follows: TGTGCCAGCAGCCCCCCGGGAGTTAGAGATACGCAGTATTTT. Its translation is CASSPPGVRDTQYF.

The chain has TRBV20-1 and TRBJ2-1; TRBD2 matches at 7 bases. The CDR3 consists of 15 residues. Unmatched junction bases numbered 11, after V lost 3 bases and J lost 6 bases. Germline-derived CDR1 and CDR2 are DFQATT and SNEGSKA (reference sequence). The CDR3 coding sequence is TGCAGTGCTAGGGGCTGGGAGGGCCAAGGCAATGAGCAGTTCTTC. Translated: CSARGWEGQGNEQFF.

There are a few counts of this clonotype. The chain combines TRBV9 with TRBJ1-1; 9 bases align to TRBD1. This CDR3 spans 15 amino acids. V gave up 4 bases and J gave up 1 base; unmatched junction bases: 5. CDR1 SGDLS and CDR2 YYNGEE come from the germline V gene. CDR3: CASSPTGGENTEAFF. The DNA of the CDR3 is TGTGCCAGCAGCCCTACAGGGGGCGAGAACACTGAAGCTTTCTTT.

This clonotype was counted a few times. The CDR3 coding sequence is TGTGCCAGCAGTGACTCGACGGGGTCCTACAATGAGCAGTTCTTC. It is translated as CASSDSTGSYNEQFF. This chain connects TRBV6-4 to TRBJ2-1, with D maybe TRBD2 (5 bases). Between the trimmed V and J ends, which lost 0 bases and 1 base, there was a span of 7 bases. The CDR3 sequence is 15 residues long. CDR1 and CDR2 from the germline V gene are MRHNA and SNTAGT.

The genes are TRBV29-1 and TRBJ1-3, with D possibly matching TRBD1 (5 bases). The germline V gene encodes CDR1 SQVTM and CDR2 ANQGSEA. V lost 4 bases and J lost 4, with 11 bases in between. This CDR3 has 13 residues. CDR3 in DNA: TGCAGCGTTGGACAGCCAACGGGAAACACCATATATTTT. Translation gives CSVGQPTGNTIYF.

This chain uses TRBV7-2 with TRBJ2-7; perhaps TRBD1 as D (6 bases). V lost 5 bases and J lost 5, with 13 bases in between. CDR3 size: 13 residues. Germline V gene lookup returns CDR1 SGHTA and CDR2 FQGNSA. CDR3 residues: CASSGDTRNEQYF. The CDR3 DNA reads as TGTGCCAGCAGCGGGGACACGAGGAACGAGCAGTACTTC.

This clonotype appeared a few times. This chain joins TRBV15 and TRBJ1-4; TRBD1 aligns across 9 bases. The length of the CDR3 is 16 residues. Trimming at V came to 0 bases and at J to 8 bases, leaving 7 bases not matched to a gene. CDR1 LNHNV and CDR2 YYDKDF come from the germline V gene (reference sequence). This chain's CDR3 is CATSRDKGQGSEKLFF. The DNA of the CDR3 is TGTGCCACCAGCAGAGATAAGGGACAGGGTAGCGAAAAACTGTTTTTT.

The chain combines TRBV6-5 with TRBJ1-4; a weak D match, TRBD1 (5 bases). This CDR3 spans 14 amino acids. CDR1 is MNHEY, CDR2 SVGAGI, per germline. V gave up 2 bases and J gave up 7 bases, with 11 bases separating them. CDR3 in amino acids: CASSYLSGVEKLFF. DNA for the CDR3: TGTGCCAGCAGTTACCTTTCGGGGGTTGAAAAACTGTTTTTT.

This clonotype appeared a few times. The chain couples TRBV5-1 to TRBJ2-7; 7 bases map to TRBD1. Per the germline V gene, CDR1 is SGHRS and CDR2 is YFSETQ. Trimming cost V 2 bases and J 3 bases; bases outside gene matches: 8. This CDR3 has 15 residues. DNA for the CDR3: TGCGCCAGCAGCTTCTTGGGGCAGGGGGACTACGAGCAGTACTTC. It codes for CASSFLGQGDYEQYF.

The chain couples TRBV9 to TRBJ2-5, with TRBD2 identical over 14 bases. CDR3 size: 18 residues. V lost 0 bases, J lost 0 bases, and 4 bases stayed unmatched. Germline CDR1 is SGDLS and CDR2 is YYNGEE. The CDR3 nucleotides are TGTGCCAGCAGCGTAGGAAGGACTAGCGGGAGGTACCAAGAGACCCAGTACTTC. The encoded protein is CASSVGRTSGRYQETQYF. Together with reference TRBV9 and TRBJ2-5, the CDR3 gives the full variable domain: DSGVTQTPKHLITATGQRVTLRCSPRSGDLSVYWYQQSLDQGLQFLIQYYNGEERAKGNILERFSAQQFPDLHSELNLSSLELGDSALYFCASSVGRTSGRYQETQYFGPGTRLLVL.

This clonotype was counted a few times. The chain has TRBV4-1 and TRBJ2-5; 11 bases align to TRBD1. Germline loops: CDR1 MGHRA, CDR2 YSYEKL. V was clipped by 4 bases and J by 11 bases; unmatched bases: 9. The CDR3 consists of 14 residues. CDR3 region: CASSPGQGEGEQYF. The CDR3 bases are TGCGCCAGCAGCCCGGGACAGGGGGAAGGTGAGCAGTACTTC.